This T cell receptor (beta chain) was sequenced in a study of graft-versus-host responses after intestinal transplantation. Germline CDR1 and CDR2: MGHRA and YSYEKL. This CDR3 contains 15 residues. V lost 1 base to trimming and J lost 7 bases; unmatched junction nucleotides: 7. TCRdb's copy holds only in-frame clones and misses some; the assay was immunoSEQ multiplex PCR. The table lists more than 50,000 clones, around 91% of them singletons, with 2.5% to 3% in the top ten. The starting material was PBMCs, obtained 118 to 130 days after intestinal transplantation. The genes are TRBV4-1 and TRBJ2-1; the match to TRBD2 covers 7 bases. The receptor comes from a human patient who received an intestinal transplant, so some T cells may come from the graft donor. The DNA for the CDR3 is TGCGCCAGCAGCCAAGCCCTCCAGCGGGGAAATGAGCAGTTCTTC. This codes for CASSQALQRGNEQFF.